The text below deals with one T cell receptor beta chain. The target of this receptor is not known. There are no base qualities to consult, and no much larger clone falls within one base. This sample is part of a study of shared clonotypes between healthy human individuals (dated by TCRdb to 2019 to 2021). Turning to the overall study: Three men and a couple of women, aged 18 to 49 years, made up the cohort. For each donor, CD4 naive and CD4 memory were each given three plates, CD8 naive was given two plates, and CD8 memory was given one plate. Blood TCR repertoires of roughly five healthy adults were deeply sequenced to estimate repertoire size and the extent of clonotype sharing between individuals. To increase sequencing depth and limit assay-specific biases, different laboratories used diverse techniques to prepare libraries and sequence TCR repertoires. Between about 0.8 and 9 billion PBMCs per donor were obtained by leukapheresis. Overall results and qualifications from the work: Estimated clonotype richness was generally larger for naive than for memory subsets. Pairwise subsampling indicated that sequencing depth was expected to affect the degree of clonotype sharing among donors. Because the study included only a small number of donors, the genetic and exposure-history diversity represented was limited. Higher generation probabilities were observed for clonotypes shared by all four sorted-subset donors than for non-shared clonotypes. When several donors were compared, the shared fraction of clonotypes was 5% to 6.5% for naive CD4, around 4% for naive CD8, roughly 2.5% for memory CD4, and 0.4% for memory CD8. Sampling was restricted to blood, and TCR repertoires in tissue are likely to differ from TCR repertoires in blood. Incomplete sequencing was indicated by rarefaction of sorted-subset datasets, despite the large sequencing depth.

The donors were healthy, HIV-negative adults with no recently reported acute infections or vaccinations. Every donor was a Caucasian adult residing in Nashville, Tennessee, USA. Magnetic negative selection was used to enrich CD4+ T cells, after which naive cells were positively selected on CD45RA and the negative fraction became the memory subset. Blood was collected by leukapheresis, and PBMCs were isolated by Ficoll-Histopaque density gradient centrifugation and then cryopreserved in liquid nitrogen vapor phase. Analytical flow cytometry was used to check the purity and quantity of each magnetically sorted T cell population. Each sorted fraction had its genomic DNA isolated and then quantified by UV absorbance on a Nanodrop 2000c. Taken from the germline V gene, the CDR1 and CDR2 loops are SGHRS and YFSETQ. V is shortened by 0 bases, J by 5 bases, and the region joining them spans 12 bases. The CDR3 has 15 amino acids, counting the end cysteine and phenylalanine. The CDR3 DNA has 45 bases and is translated from base 1.

Using the deep immunoSEQ assay, TCR CDR3 regions were amplified from genomic DNA by multiplex PCR. Extracted genomic DNA from each cell subset was distributed evenly across all wells of several immunoSEQ 96-well plates, and each plate was treated as a replicate. Each replicate PCR for sorted subsets received around 0.2 ug genomic DNA, equal to roughly 30,000 T cell genomes. The purified libraries were quantified using a Qubit 3.0 fluorometer, sized with a Bioanalyzer 2100, and then quantified again using the KAPA Library Quantification kit. Every immunoSEQ 96-well plate was sequenced on a dedicated single-read 150-cycle Illumina NextSeq 550 flow cell. Turning to the authors' computational methods: The immunoSEQ output contained only junctional sequences without quality scores, so filtering could not match that applied to full-length reads. Sequences were annotated with PyIR, a Python wrapper for IgBLAST v1.9, using IMGT germline references to assign V/J genes and CDR3. Reads with weak V/J assignments (E-value above 1e-6), missing CDR3, stop codons, out-of-frame junctions, or ambiguous translated residues were removed. A V3J clonotype was defined by an identical inferred V gene, J gene, and CDR3 amino acid sequence. Percentage overlap between repertoires was calculated by dividing the number of shared unique clonotypes by the size of the smaller repertoire. Richness of each repertoire was evaluated using RTK rarefaction, the Chao1 estimator, and Recon v2.1 estimates of unobserved clonotypes. Generation probabilities for all TCRbeta clonotypes obtained by the gDNA method from several donors were computed using OLGA. The clones in this table, taken by TCRdb from immuneACCESS, are in-frame only. Not every clone is retained; where verified, under half of the shortfall comes from an unresolved V gene, and the cause of the rest is unknown. Clonal size and the V and J genes are those of that table, whereas D and trimming came from the DNA. The sample contains around 2.5 million clones, 80% to 95% of them found a single time. In total, the top ten clones hold around 0.4% of the sample.

The chain uses TRBV5-1 and TRBJ1-5; tentative D gene TRBD1, with 6 bases matching. The specimen sequenced was naive CD4+ T cells from PBMCs. This specimen's cell subset or site label, interpreted: CD45RA+ positively selected. The sequence was collected from a man aged 18 to 35 in good health. Some clones in this sample may be carry-over from other donors' samples. The CDR3 is CASSLVGGLDQPQHF. The nucleotide sequence is TGCGCCAGCAGCTTGGTTGGGGGGCTCGATCAGCCCCAGCATTTT.